This TCR beta chain comes out of a study of T-cell memory formation after mild COVID-19. Study at large: TCR clusters largely stayed donor specific.

Findings of the study overall: Researchers found some responding clones in pre-infection memory, a sign that cross-reactive memory joined.

TCRdb reprocessed the 5' RACE reads via MiXCR and lists one record per CDR3 protein. The sample consists of over 350,000 distinct CDR3 sequences, roughly a quarter of them appearing once. As regards this clonotype: Its antigen remains unidentified.

The receptor's source is an adult woman who had mild COVID-19 (a few samples of this study predate the infection). Cell type and time point are not known. Sequences were obtained from PBMCs or a T cell subset sorted from them (not recorded which).

The CDR3 spells CASSPFGVTQYF. DNA for the CDR3: TGTGCCAGTAGCCCTTTTGGGGTAACGCAGTATTTT. The chain recombines TRBV19 with TRBJ2-3; unclear D gene. Deletions cut 6 bases from V and 9 bases from J, with 13 bases between. CDR3 length equals 12 residues. Germline-derived CDR1 and CDR2 are LNHDA and SQIVND (reference sequence).